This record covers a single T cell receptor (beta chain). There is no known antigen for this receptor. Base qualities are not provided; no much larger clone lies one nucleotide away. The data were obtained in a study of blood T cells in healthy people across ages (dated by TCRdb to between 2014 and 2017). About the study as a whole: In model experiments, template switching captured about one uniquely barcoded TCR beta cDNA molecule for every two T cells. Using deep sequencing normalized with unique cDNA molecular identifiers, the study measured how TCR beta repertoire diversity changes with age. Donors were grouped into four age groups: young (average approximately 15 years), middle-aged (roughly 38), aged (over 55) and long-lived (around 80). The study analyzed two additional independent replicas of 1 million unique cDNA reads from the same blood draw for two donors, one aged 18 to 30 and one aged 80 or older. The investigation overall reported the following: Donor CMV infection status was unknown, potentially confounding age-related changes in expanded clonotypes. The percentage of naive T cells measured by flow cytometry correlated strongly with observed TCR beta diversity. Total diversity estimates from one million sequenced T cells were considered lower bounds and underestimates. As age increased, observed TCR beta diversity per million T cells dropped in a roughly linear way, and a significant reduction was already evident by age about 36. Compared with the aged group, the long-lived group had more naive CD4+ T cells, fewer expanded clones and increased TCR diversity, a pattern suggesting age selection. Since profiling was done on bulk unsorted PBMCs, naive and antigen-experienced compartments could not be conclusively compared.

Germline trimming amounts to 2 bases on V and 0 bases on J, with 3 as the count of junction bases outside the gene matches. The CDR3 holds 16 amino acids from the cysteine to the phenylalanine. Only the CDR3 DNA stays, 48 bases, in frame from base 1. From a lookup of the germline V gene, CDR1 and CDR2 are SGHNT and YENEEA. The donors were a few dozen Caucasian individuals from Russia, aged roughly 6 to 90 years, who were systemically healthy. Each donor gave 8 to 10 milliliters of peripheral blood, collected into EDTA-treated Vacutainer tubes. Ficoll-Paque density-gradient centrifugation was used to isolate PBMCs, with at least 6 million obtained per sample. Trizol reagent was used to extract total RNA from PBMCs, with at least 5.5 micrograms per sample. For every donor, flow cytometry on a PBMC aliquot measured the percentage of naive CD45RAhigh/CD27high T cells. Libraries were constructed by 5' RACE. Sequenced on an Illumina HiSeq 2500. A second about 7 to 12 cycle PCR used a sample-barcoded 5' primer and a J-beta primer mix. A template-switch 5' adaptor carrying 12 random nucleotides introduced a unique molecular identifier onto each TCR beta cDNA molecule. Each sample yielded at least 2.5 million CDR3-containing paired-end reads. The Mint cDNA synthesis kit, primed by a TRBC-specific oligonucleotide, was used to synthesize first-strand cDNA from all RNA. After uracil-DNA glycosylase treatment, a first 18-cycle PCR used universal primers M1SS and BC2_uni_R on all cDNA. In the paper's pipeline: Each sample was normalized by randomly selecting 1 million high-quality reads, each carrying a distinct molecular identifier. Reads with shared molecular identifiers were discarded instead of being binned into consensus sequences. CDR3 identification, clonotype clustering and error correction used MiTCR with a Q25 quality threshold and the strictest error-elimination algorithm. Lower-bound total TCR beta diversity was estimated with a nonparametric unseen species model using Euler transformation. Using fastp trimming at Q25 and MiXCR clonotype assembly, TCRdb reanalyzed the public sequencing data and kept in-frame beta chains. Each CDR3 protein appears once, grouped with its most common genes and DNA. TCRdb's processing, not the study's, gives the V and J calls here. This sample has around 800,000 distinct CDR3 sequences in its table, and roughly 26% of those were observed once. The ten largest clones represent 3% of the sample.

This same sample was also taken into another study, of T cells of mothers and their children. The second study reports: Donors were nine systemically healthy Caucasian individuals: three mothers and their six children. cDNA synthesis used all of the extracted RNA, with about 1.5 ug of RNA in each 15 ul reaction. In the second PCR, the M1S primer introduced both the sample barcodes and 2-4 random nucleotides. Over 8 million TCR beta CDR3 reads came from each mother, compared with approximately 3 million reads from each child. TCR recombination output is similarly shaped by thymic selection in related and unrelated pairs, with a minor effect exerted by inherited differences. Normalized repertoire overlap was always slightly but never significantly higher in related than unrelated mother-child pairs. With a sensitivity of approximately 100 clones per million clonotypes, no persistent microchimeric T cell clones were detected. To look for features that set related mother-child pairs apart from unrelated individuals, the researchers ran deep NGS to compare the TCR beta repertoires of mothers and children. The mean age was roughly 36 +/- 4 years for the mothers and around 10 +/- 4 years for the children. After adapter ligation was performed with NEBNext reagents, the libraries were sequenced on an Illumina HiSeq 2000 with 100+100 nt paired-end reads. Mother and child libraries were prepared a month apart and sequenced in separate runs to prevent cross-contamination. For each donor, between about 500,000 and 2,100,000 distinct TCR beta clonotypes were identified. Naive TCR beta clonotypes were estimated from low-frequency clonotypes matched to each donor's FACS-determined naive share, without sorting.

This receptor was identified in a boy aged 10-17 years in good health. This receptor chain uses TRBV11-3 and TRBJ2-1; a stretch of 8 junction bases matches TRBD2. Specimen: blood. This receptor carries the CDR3 CASSLYSGDSYNEQFF. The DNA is TGTGCCAGCAGCTTATATAGCGGGGACTCCTACAATGAGCAGTTCTTC.